The next 5 T cell receptor beta chains were all read from a single sample in a study of cytomegalovirus exposure and HLA in healthy donors. Amplification used 60 Vbeta primers and 13 Jbeta primers. TCRdb's copy holds only in-frame clones and misses some; the assay was immunoSEQ multiplex PCR. The table records 150,000 to 200,000 clones, roughly 77% of them present only once. Sequenced material: PBMCs. The origin of the receptors is a woman in her thirties in good health and CMV-seronegative.

This chain links TRBV5-1 with TRBJ1-4; the D gene is possibly TRBD1 (6 bases). CDR3 length equals 16 residues. V dropped 4 bases and J dropped 5 bases, with 18 bases sitting between them. Germline lookup yields CDR1 SGHRS and CDR2 YFSETQ. CDR3 nucleotide sequence: TGCGCCAGCAGCCGGCCAAGAGGACAGACAAATGAAAAACTGTTTTTT. The encoded protein is CASSRPRGQTNEKLFF. Complete variable domain (other parts from reference TRBV5-1 and TRBJ1-4): KAGVTQTPRYLIKTRGQQVTLSCSPISGHRSVSWYQQTPGQGLQFLFEYFSETQRNKGNFPGRFSGRQFSNSRSEMNVSTLELGDSALYLCASSRPRGQTNEKLFFGSGTQLSVL.

J is TRBJ2-7 and V is TRBV5-1, with no clear D. The CDR3 is 11 residues long. V was clipped by 3 bases and J by 4 bases, with 5 bases between them. Germline V gene data show CDR1 as SGHRS and CDR2 as YFSETQ. This chain's CDR3 is CASSSFYEQYF. The CDR3 region has the DNA TGCGCCAGCAGCTCCTTTTACGAGCAGTACTTC.

The chain links TRBV7-6 to TRBJ1-1; D gene unclear. The germline gives CDR1 SGHVS, CDR2 FNYEAQ. The CDR3 is 14 residues long. V lost 1 base and J 4 bases, leaving 10 bases between the germline ends. The CDR3 nucleotides read TGTGCCAGCAGCTTAGAGGTTTCGGGCACTGAAGCTTTCTTT. Amino acid sequence: CASSLEVSGTEAFF.

This chain connects TRBV29-1 to TRBJ1-3, with D maybe TRBD1 (6 bases). Trimming took 6 bases from V and 4 from J, leaving 13 bases between them. CDR3 length equals 13 residues. CDR1 is SQVTM, CDR2 ANQGSEA, per germline. The CDR3 loop is CSVQGRFGNTIYF. Written as DNA, the CDR3 is TGCAGCGTCCAGGGGCGCTTCGGAAACACCATATATTTT.

The CDR3, as DNA: TGTGCCAGCTCACCAGGAATCGGGACATTTAACGAGCAGTACTTC. Its translation is CASSPGIGTFNEQYF. This chain joins TRBV18 and TRBJ2-7; D is possibly TRBD1 (6 bases). The CDR3 is made up of 15 amino acids. CDR1 and CDR2 from the germline V gene are KGHSH and LQKENI. Deletions cut 2 bases from V and 5 bases from J, with 16 bases between. Full variable domain (remainder filled in from reference TRBV18 and TRBJ2-7): NAGVMQNPRHLVRRRGQEARLRCSPMKGHSHVYWYRQLPEEGLKFMVYLQKENIIDESGMPKERFSAEFPKEGPSILRIQQVVRGDSAAYFCASSPGIGTFNEQYFGPGTRLTVT.